The 29 T cell receptor beta chains given below trace back to one sample, sequenced in a study of shared clonotypes between healthy human individuals. In the naive CD8 group, cells lacked CD45RO and were positively selected for CCR7, so terminally differentiated effector memory CD45RA+ cells were left out. The data were produced by immunoSEQ multiplex PCR, yet TCRdb's version contains in-frame clones alone and is incomplete. The sample includes millions of clones, 85% to 95% of them seen just once. The sample was naive CD8+ T cells sorted from blood. The receptors here all came from a man younger than 35 in good health.

The chain employs TRBV6-6 and TRBJ1-3; D may be TRBD1 (6 bases). Per the germline V gene, CDR1 is MNHNY and CDR2 is SVGAGI (reference sequence). CDR3 length: 15 residues. V was trimmed by 5 bases and J by 1 base, leaving 12 bases between them. The CDR3, as DNA: TGTGCCAGCAGTCGGGACATAGGATCTGGAAACACCATATATTTT. Its translation is CASSRDIGSGNTIYF.

This clone was counted once. This chain connects TRBV6-5 to TRBJ2-3; D call uncertain. Trimming removed 0 bases at V and 5 bases at J, with 12 bases between. The length of the CDR3 is 15 residues. Germline values: CDR1 MNHEY, CDR2 SVGAGI. The CDR3 protein is CASSYSSETRDTQYF. The CDR3 region has the DNA TGTGCCAGCAGTTACTCGTCCGAGACCAGAGATACGCAGTATTTT.

V is TRBV29-1 and J is TRBJ1-1; D call uncertain. The germline gives CDR1 SQVTM, CDR2 ANQGSEA. V was shortened by 1 base and J by 5 bases, with 11 bases between the two germline ends. This CDR3 comprises 13 residues. The CDR3 nucleotides read TGCAGCGTTGAAGGCAGCCGACGGACTGAAGCTTTCTTT. Translated, it gives CSVEGSRRTEAFF.

The J gene is TRBJ2-2, the V gene TRBV4-3; 8 positions agree with TRBD1. The CDR3 extends over 14 amino acids. V lost 3 bases and J lost 7; bases outside the gene matches: 4. CDR1 LGHNA and CDR2 YSLEER come from the germline V gene. The CDR3 coding sequence is TGCGCCAGCAGCCATATGACAGGGGACGGGGAGCTGTTTTTT. Translated, it gives CASSHMTGDGELFF.

The chain combines TRBV5-1 with TRBJ2-5; D is undetermined. The CDR3 consists of 14 residues. Germline assignment: CDR1 SGHRS and CDR2 YFSETQ. Trimming shortened V by 0 bases and J by 0 bases, and 6 bases separated the two germline ends. The CDR3 here is CASSLATYQETQYF. The CDR3 DNA is TGCGCCAGCAGCTTGGCAACTTACCAAGAGACCCAGTACTTC. The variable domain in full, with the rest retrieved from reference TRBV5-1 and TRBJ2-5, is KAGVTQTPRYLIKTRGQQVTLSCSPISGHRSVSWYQQTPGQGLQFLFEYFSETQRNKGNFPGRFSGRQFSNSRSEMNVSTLELGDSALYLCASSLATYQETQYFGPGTRLLVL.

The chain links TRBV30 to TRBJ2-1; the match to TRBD1 covers 9 bases. J was trimmed by 6 bases and V by 5 bases; bases with no gene match: 8. The CDR3 spans 14 residues. Germline V gene sequence: CDR1 GTSNPN, CDR2 SVGIG (reference sequence). As DNA, the CDR3 is TGTGCCTGGGACACAGGGGGCGATGCCAATGAGCAGTTCTTC. It encodes CAWDTGGDANEQFF.

This clone has a handful of counts. The same CDR3 arises from other DNA sequences in this sample as well. The chain uses TRBV4-3 and TRBJ2-1, with 11 bases lining up with TRBD2. Trimming took 4 bases from V and 4 from J; bases not matched to a gene: 3. The CDR3 consists of 15 residues. Germline CDR1 LGHNA, CDR2 YSLEER. This CDR3 is CASSPGTSGYNEQFF. The CDR3 DNA is TGCGCCAGCAGCCCCGGGACTAGCGGATACAATGAGCAGTTCTTC.

The CDR3 is CASSETGAASGNTIYF. For the CDR3, the DNA is TGCGCCAGCAGTGAGACGGGGGCCGCCTCTGGAAACACCATATATTTT. The rearrangement links TRBV10-2 to TRBJ1-3; maybe TRBD1 (6 bases). V dropped 2 bases and J dropped 0 bases, with 11 bases sitting between them. CDR1 is WSHSY and CDR2 is SAAADI in the germline V gene. CDR3 size: 16 residues.

The CDR3 protein is CASSQVSHEQFF. As DNA, the CDR3 is TGCGCCAGCAGCCAAGTCTCGCATGAGCAGTTCTTC. V is TRBV4-1 and J is TRBJ2-1; D unresolved. CDR1 and CDR2 from the germline V gene are MGHRA and YSYEKL. This CDR3 has 12 amino acids. Trimming pared 1 base from V and 8 bases from J, leaving 6 bases between.

The chain carries TRBV6-1 and TRBJ2-7, with a weak D call TRBD1 (5 bases). The CDR3 sequence is 13 residues long. Deletions cut 6 bases from V and 6 bases from J, with 15 bases between. CDR1 is MNHNS and CDR2 is SASEGT in the germline V gene. The CDR3 sequence: CASRLLLGREQYF. The CDR3 DNA reads as TGTGCCAGCAGACTACTCCTGGGGCGCGAGCAGTACTTC.

The V and J genes are TRBV9 and TRBJ1-1; 7 positions match TRBD1. The CDR3 has 15 residues. With 0 bases clipped from V and 4 bases from J, the junction kept 6 bases outside the gene matches. Germline V gene sequence: CDR1 SGDLS, CDR2 YYNGEE. The CDR3 DNA reads as TGTGCCAGCAGCGTAGAGGGCAGGGGGGGCACTGAAGCTTTCTTT. Amino acids: CASSVEGRGGTEAFF. The complete variable domain, with remaining parts taken from reference TRBV9 and TRBJ1-1, reads DSGVTQTPKHLITATGQRVTLRCSPRSGDLSVYWYQQSLDQGLQFLIQYYNGEERAKGNILERFSAQQFPDLHSELNLSSLELGDSALYFCASSVEGRGGTEAFFGQGTRLTVV.

The chain couples TRBV5-6 to TRBJ2-5; TRBD2 matches 11 bases. The CDR3 is 14 residues long. CDR1 and CDR2 (germline): SGHDT, YYEEEE. With 3 bases clipped from V and 7 bases from J, the junction kept 5 bases outside the gene matches. The CDR3 DNA reads as TGTGCCAGCAGCTCCACTAGCGGGAGCGGGACCCAGTACTTC. Translating it yields CASSSTSGSGTQYF.

A word on this clone: The junction departs from germline at one end; a sequencing error may be responsible. V gene TRBV7-7 combines with J gene TRBJ2-1; the D call may be TRBD1 or TRBD2 (5 bases each). The CDR3 sequence is 15 residues long. Per the germline V gene, CDR1 is SSHAT and CDR2 is FNYEAQ (reference sequence). The CDR3 reads CASSLDPGRYNEQFF. The CDR3 bases are TGTGCTAGCAGCTTAGATCCGGGACGCTACAATGAGCAGTTCTTC. Full variable domain (outside the CDR3, taken from reference TRBV7-7 and TRBJ2-1): GAGVSQSPRYKVTKRGQDVTLRCDPISSHATLYWYQQALGQGPEFLTYFNYEAQPDKSGLPSDRFSAERPEGSISTLTIQRTEQRDSAMYRCASSLDPGRYNEQFFGPGTRLTVL.

The V gene is TRBV9, the J gene TRBJ1-2; 11 bases fit TRBD1. V trimming: 2 bases; J trimming: 4 bases; junction bases outside the gene matches: 10. The germline V gene encodes CDR1 SGDLS and CDR2 YYNGEE. This CDR3 spans 17 amino acids. CDR3 sequence: CASSVMGQGVSAYGYTF. In DNA, the CDR3 is TGTGCCAGCAGCGTCATGGGACAGGGGGTGTCTGCCTATGGCTACACCTTC.

This chain joins TRBV2 and TRBJ2-1; TRBD1 might be the D (7 bases). Between the trimmed V and J ends, which lost 5 bases and 4 bases, there was a span of 15 bases. From germline, CDR1 is SNHLY and CDR2 FYNNEI. This CDR3 is built from 15 residues. In DNA, the CDR3 is TGTGCCAGCAGTAACGGACAGGAGGGGTACAATGAGCAGTTCTTC. Protein: CASSNGQEGYNEQFF.

The chain links TRBV9 to TRBJ2-5; 9 bases are shared with TRBD1. J gave up 9 bases and V 0 bases, and 9 bases lay outside the gene matches. The CDR3 spans 15 residues. The germline gives CDR1 SGDLS, CDR2 YYNGEE. The CDR3 sequence: CASSVVPGQGWAQYF. The DNA of the CDR3 is TGTGCCAGCAGCGTAGTCCCGGGACAGGGTTGGGCCCAGTACTTC.

The rearrangement links TRBV6-1 to TRBJ2-2; 8 bases agree with TRBD2. This CDR3 is built from 15 residues. V dropped 7 bases and J dropped 4; count of bases not matched to a gene: 8. CDR1 is MNHNS, CDR2 SASEGT, per germline. Here the CDR3 reads CASNPIAGFTGELFF. CDR3 nucleotide sequence: TGTGCCAGCAACCCCATAGCGGGATTCACCGGGGAGCTGTTTTTT.

The V call is TRBV2, the J call TRBJ2-5, with TRBD1 matching over 9 bases. The CDR3 loop spans 16 amino acids. J gave up 1 base and V 7 bases, and 10 bases lay outside the gene matches. The germline V gene has CDR1 SNHLY and CDR2 FYNNEI. CDR3 DNA sequence: TGTGCCAGCAACGAATTGGGACAGGGCCTCCAAGAGACCCAGTACTTC. Its translation is CASNELGQGLQETQYF. Variable domain in full (rest from reference TRBV2 and TRBJ2-5): EPEVTQTPSHQVTQMGQEVILRCVPISNHLYFYWYRQILGQKVEFLVSFYNNEISEKSEIFDDQFSVERPDGSNFTLKIRSTKLEDSAMYFCASNELGQGLQETQYFGPGTRLLVL.

The chain recombines TRBV4-2 with TRBJ2-7, with 7 nucleotides matching TRBD2. The germline V gene has CDR1 LGHNA and CDR2 YNFKEQ. The CDR3 loop spans 15 amino acids. V was clipped by 0 bases and J by 0 bases; unmatched bases: 2. The chain's CDR3 is CASSQEGGFSYEQYF. CDR3 DNA: TGTGCCAGCAGCCAAGAGGGGGGGTTCTCCTACGAGCAGTACTTC.

This clone has only one observation. A junction boundary mismatches the germline segment, possibly from a read error. The genes are TRBV7-7 and TRBJ2-7; D gene ambiguous. The CDR3 contains 16 residues. Looked up from germline, CDR1 is SSHAT and CDR2 is FNYEAQ (reference sequence). CDR3 amino acids: CASSSPPEAASYEQYF. The CDR3, as DNA: TGTGCTAGCAGCTCTCCGCCTGAGGCTGCTTCGTACGAGCAGTACTTC.

This clone was recorded once. The sample holds other DNA sequences that translate to the same CDR3. The rearrangement uses TRBV27 and TRBJ2-7; 8 nucleotides line up with TRBD1. This CDR3 is built from 14 residues. Unmatched junction bases numbered 5, after V lost 2 bases and J lost 5 bases. Germline V gives CDR1 MNHEY, CDR2 SMNVEV (reference sequence). CDR3 DNA: TGTGCCAGCAGTTTACTAGCAGGGGGCAACGAGCAGTACTTC. Its translation: CASSLLAGGNEQYF.

The chain couples TRBV2 to TRBJ2-1; no clear D. V lost 4 bases, J lost 4 bases, and 11 bases lay in between. The germline CDR1 and CDR2 sequences are SNHLY and FYNNEI. The CDR3 is 14 amino acids. CDR3 nucleotide sequence: TGTGCCAGCAGTGTGATAGACTTGTACAATGAGCAGTTCTTC. Translated: CASSVIDLYNEQFF.

The chain uses TRBV4-1 and TRBJ1-2, with D possibly being TRBD1 (6 bases). Trimming pared 4 bases from V and 3 bases from J, leaving 9 bases between. The germline gives CDR1 MGHRA, CDR2 YSYEKL. This CDR3 is built from 13 residues. The CDR3 reads CASSPRQDYGYTF. CDR3 sequence (DNA): TGCGCCAGCAGCCCCCGACAGGACTATGGCTACACCTTC.

The chain recombines TRBV2 with TRBJ1-1, with D possibly being TRBD1 (5 bases). V dropped 9 bases and J dropped 2 bases, with 10 bases sitting between them. From germline, CDR1 is SNHLY and CDR2 FYNNEI. This CDR3 region has 12 residues. The CDR3 is CASGDGNTEAFF. In DNA form, the CDR3 reads TGTGCCAGTGGGGACGGAAACACTGAAGCTTTCTTT.

The rearrangement links TRBV6-1 to TRBJ2-7, with unresolved D. Germline values: CDR1 MNHNS, CDR2 SASEGT. V was trimmed by 3 bases and J by 4 bases, leaving 13 bases between them. The CDR3 covers 14 residues. The CDR3 loop reads CASSDLPVAYEQYF. CDR3 sequence (DNA): TGTGCCAGCAGTGATTTGCCAGTTGCGTACGAGCAGTACTTC.

The rearrangement joins TRBV30 to TRBJ2-3; D is perhaps TRBD2 (5 bases). CDR1 and CDR2 (germline): GTSNPN, SVGIG (reference sequence). Deletions cut 2 bases from V and 3 bases from J, with 12 bases between. The CDR3 spans 14 residues. The CDR3 sequence: CAWSWGVGTDTQYF. CDR3 sequence (DNA): TGTGCCTGGAGTTGGGGAGTCGGAACAGATACGCAGTATTTT.

This clone was seen a single time. This sequence joins TRBV5-1 and TRBJ1-1; 8 bases line up with TRBD1. V shed 4 bases, J shed 6 bases, and the junction held 14 bases outside the gene matches. The CDR3 sequence is 16 residues long. Germline CDR1 and CDR2: SGHRS and YFSETQ. The chain's CDR3 is CASSNPTGGSVPEAFF. CDR3 sequence (DNA): TGCGCCAGCAGCAACCCAACAGGGGGGTCGGTTCCTGAAGCTTTCTTT.

This clone was picked up one time. DNA for the CDR3: TGTGCCAGCAGCTTAGAGGTGAGGACGACTGAAGCTTTCTTT. It is translated as CASSLEVRTTEAFF. This chain uses TRBV13 with TRBJ1-1, with no clear D. V lost 1 base to trimming and J lost 5 bases, with 11 bases between them. Germline CDR1 reads PRHDT; CDR2 reads FYEKMQ (reference sequence). The CDR3 totals 14 residues.

The chain links TRBV18 to TRBJ1-2; TRBD1 matches at 9 bases. Germline V gene sequence: CDR1 KGHSH, CDR2 LQKENI. The trim removed 6 bases at V and 6 bases at J, leaving 14 bases unmatched. This CDR3 has 16 residues. CDR3 amino acids: CASSRRGDRADDGYTF. Here the CDR3 DNA reads TGTGCCAGCTCCCGGAGAGGGGACAGGGCGGATGATGGCTACACCTTC.